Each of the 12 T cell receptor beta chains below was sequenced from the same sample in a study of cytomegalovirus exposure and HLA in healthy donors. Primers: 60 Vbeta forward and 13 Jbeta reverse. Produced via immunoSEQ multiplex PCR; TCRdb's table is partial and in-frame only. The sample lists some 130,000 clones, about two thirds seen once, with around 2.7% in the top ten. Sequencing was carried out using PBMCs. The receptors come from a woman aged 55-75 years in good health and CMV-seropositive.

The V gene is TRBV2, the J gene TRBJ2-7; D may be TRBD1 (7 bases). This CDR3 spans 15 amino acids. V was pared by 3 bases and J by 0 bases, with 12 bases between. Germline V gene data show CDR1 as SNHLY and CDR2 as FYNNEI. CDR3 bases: TGTGCCAGCAGTGATCCAGGGGGGCTCTCCTACGAGCAGTACTTC. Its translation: CASSDPGGLSYEQYF.

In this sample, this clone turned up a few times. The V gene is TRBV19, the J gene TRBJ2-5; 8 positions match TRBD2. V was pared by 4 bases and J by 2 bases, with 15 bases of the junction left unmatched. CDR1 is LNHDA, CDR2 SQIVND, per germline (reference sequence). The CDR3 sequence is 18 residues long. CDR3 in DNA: TGTGCCAGTAGTACACCTCCCTTGTGGCGGGGGGTACAAGAGACCCAGTACTTC. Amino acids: CASSTPPLWRGVQETQYF.

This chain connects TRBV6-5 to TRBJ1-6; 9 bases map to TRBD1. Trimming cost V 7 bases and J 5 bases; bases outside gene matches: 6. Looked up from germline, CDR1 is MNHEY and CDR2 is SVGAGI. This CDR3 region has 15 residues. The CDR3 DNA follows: TGTGCCAGCACCCCGGACAGGGGCCATAATTCACCCCTCCACTTT. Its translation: CASTPDRGHNSPLHF.

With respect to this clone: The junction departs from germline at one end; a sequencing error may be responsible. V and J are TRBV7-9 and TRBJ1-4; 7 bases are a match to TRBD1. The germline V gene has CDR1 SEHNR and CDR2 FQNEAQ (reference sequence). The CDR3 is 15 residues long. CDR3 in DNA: TGTTCCAGCATCCGCAGGGACAGCATTAATGAAAAACTGTTTTTT. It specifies CSSIRRDSINEKLFF.

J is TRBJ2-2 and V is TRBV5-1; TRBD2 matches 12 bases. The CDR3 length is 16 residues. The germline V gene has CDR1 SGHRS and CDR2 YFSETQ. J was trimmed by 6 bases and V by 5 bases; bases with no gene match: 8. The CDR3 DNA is TGCGCCAGCAGTTCTGGACTAGCGGGGAGGGCCGGGGAGCTGTTTTTT. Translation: CASSSGLAGRAGELFF. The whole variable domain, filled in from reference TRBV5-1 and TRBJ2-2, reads KAGVTQTPRYLIKTRGQQVTLSCSPISGHRSVSWYQQTPGQGLQFLFEYFSETQRNKGNFPGRFSGRQFSNSRSEMNVSTLELGDSALYLCASSSGLAGRAGELFFGEGSRLTVL.

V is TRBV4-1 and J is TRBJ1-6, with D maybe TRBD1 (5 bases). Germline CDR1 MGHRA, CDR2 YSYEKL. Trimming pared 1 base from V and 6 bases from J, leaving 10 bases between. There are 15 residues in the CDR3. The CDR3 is CASSQGYGGNSPLHF. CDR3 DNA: TGCGCCAGCAGCCAAGGGTACGGGGGTAATTCACCCCTCCACTTT.

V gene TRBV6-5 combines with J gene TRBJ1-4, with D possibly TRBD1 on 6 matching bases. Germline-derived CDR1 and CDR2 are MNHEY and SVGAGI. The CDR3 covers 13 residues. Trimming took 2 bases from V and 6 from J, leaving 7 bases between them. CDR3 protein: CASSYGTYEKLFF. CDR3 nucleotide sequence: TGTGCCAGCAGTTACGGGACATATGAAAAACTGTTTTTT.

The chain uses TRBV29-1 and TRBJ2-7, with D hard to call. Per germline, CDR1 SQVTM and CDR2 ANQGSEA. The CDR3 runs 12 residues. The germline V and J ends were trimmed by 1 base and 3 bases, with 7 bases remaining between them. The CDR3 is CSVEGANYEQYF. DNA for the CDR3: TGCAGCGTTGAAGGGGCCAACTACGAGCAGTACTTC.

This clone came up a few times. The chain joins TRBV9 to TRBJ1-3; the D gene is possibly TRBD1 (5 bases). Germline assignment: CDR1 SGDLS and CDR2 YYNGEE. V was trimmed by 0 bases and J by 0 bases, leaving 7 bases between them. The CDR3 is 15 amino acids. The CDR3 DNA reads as TGTGCCAGCAGCGTAGAAGGACACTCTGGAAACACCATATATTTT. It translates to CASSVEGHSGNTIYF.

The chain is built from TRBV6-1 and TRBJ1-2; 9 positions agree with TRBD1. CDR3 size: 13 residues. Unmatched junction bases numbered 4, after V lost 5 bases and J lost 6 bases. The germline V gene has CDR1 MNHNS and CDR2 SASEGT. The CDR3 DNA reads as TGTGCCAGCAGTTTGGGACAGGGCGATGGCTACACCTTC. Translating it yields CASSLGQGDGYTF.

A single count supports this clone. The CDR3 region has the DNA TGTGCCAGCAGCCCCGGGACAGCTAATGAAAAACTGTTTTTT. It specifies CASSPGTANEKLFF. The V and J genes are TRBV7-9 and TRBJ1-4; 7 bases agree with TRBD1. This CDR3 spans 14 amino acids. The germline CDR1 and CDR2 sequences are SEHNR and FQNEAQ (reference sequence). Losses at the gene ends were 5 bases for V and 3 bases for J; bases not matched to a gene: 3.

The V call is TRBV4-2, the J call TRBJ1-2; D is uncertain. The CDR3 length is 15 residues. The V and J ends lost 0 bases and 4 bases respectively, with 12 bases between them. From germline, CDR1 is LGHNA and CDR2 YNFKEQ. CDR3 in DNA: TGTGCCAGCAGCCAAGATCGACGGGGAACCTATGGCTACACCTTC. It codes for CASSQDRRGTYGYTF.